The 10 T cell receptor beta chains below were found in one sample sequenced in a study of blood T cell repertoires in COVID-19. The table came from immunoSEQ multiplex PCR; TCRdb's copy has only in-frame clones and leaves some out. The top ten hold about 3% of the sample, which has around 170,000 clones, 80% to 90% seen once. The sample consisted of peripheral blood. These receptors all come from a man aged 55 to 70 with acute or convalescent COVID-19.

The chain links TRBV19 to TRBJ2-7; 10 nucleotides match TRBD2. The length of the CDR3 is 15 residues. Per germline, CDR1 LNHDA and CDR2 SQIVND (reference sequence). The V segment lost 6 bases and the J segment 4 bases; nucleotides outside the gene matches: 9. In DNA, the CDR3 is TGTGCCAGTAGCCTTTCTGGTAGCGGGGGGTACGAGCAGTACTTC. Translating gives CASSLSGSGGYEQYF.

The rearrangement links TRBV7-9 to TRBJ1-5, with TRBD1 matching over 9 bases. The germline CDR1 and CDR2 sequences are SEHNR and FQNEAQ (reference sequence). V lost 5 bases and J lost 5; bases outside the gene matches: 4. The length of the CDR3 is 14 residues. This CDR3 is CASSAGTGYQPQHF. The CDR3, as DNA: TGTGCCAGCAGCGCCGGGACAGGGTATCAGCCCCAGCATTTT.

This clone was seen once. The rearrangement uses TRBV6-2 or TRBV6-3 and TRBJ2-3, with D unresolved. This CDR3 comprises 17 residues. Trimming left V 2 bases short and J 0 bases short, with 15 bases between. In germline, CDR1 is MNHEY, CDR2 SVGEGT. The CDR3: CASSYAPGHSSTDTQYF. The DNA of the CDR3 is TGTGCCAGCAGTTACGCCCCTGGTCACTCTAGCACAGATACGCAGTATTTT.

The chain carries TRBV12-3 or TRBV12-4 and TRBJ2-5; D call uncertain. The CDR3 loop spans 11 amino acids. V was trimmed by 2 bases and J by 5 bases, leaving 3 bases between them. CDR3: CASSLRETQYF. CDR3 sequence (DNA): TGTGCCAGCAGTTTACGGGAGACCCAGTACTTC.

The genes are TRBV19 and TRBJ1-4, with D tentatively TRBD1 (6 bases). V was shortened by 6 bases and J by 6 bases, with 11 bases between the two germline ends. The CDR3 has 13 amino acids. Germline V CDR1 and CDR2: LNHDA, SQIVND (reference sequence). DNA for the CDR3: TGTGCCAGTAGCAGGGGTAGGGATGAAAAACTGTTTTTT. Protein sequence: CASSRGRDEKLFF.

V and J are TRBV7-2 and TRBJ1-2, with D possibly being TRBD1 (6 bases). V gave up 8 bases and J gave up 7 bases, with 23 bases separating them. Germline loops: CDR1 SGHTA, CDR2 FQGNSA. This CDR3 contains 15 residues. The CDR3 nucleotides read TGTGCCAGCGGCACCCGTGGGACAATGGGGTTTGGCTACACCTTC. Amino acid sequence: CASGTRGTMGFGYTF.

J is TRBJ1-2 and V is TRBV30; D may be TRBD1 (5 bases). CDR3 size: 14 residues. Germline V lookup: CDR1 GTSNPN, CDR2 SVGIG (reference sequence). V was pared by 2 bases and J by 5 bases, with 15 bases between. The CDR3 region has the DNA TGTGCCTGGAGTCGCCCGGCAGGGTTTTATGGCTACACCTTC. Translating it yields CAWSRPAGFYGYTF.

The chain is built from TRBV15 and TRBJ2-5; possible D gene TRBD1, 6 bases. The CDR3 is made up of 13 amino acids. Germline lookup yields CDR1 LNHNV and CDR2 YYDKDF (reference sequence). V was cut by 5 bases and J by 4 bases, with 11 bases left in between. The DNA for the CDR3 is TGTGCCACCAGCGAGGGGGTAATAGAGACCCAGTACTTC. It codes for CATSEGVIETQYF.

This clone was picked up many times. The chain combines TRBV7-8 with TRBJ2-7; 7 nucleotides agree with TRBD2. V shed 5 bases, J shed 2 bases, and the junction held 6 bases outside the gene matches. CDR1 SGHVS and CDR2 FQNEAQ come from the germline V gene. There are 14 residues in the CDR3. CDR3 amino acids: CASSVSGPTYEQYF. CDR3 bases: TGTGCCAGCAGCGTTAGCGGGCCGACCTACGAGCAGTACTTC.

Only a few counts were recorded for this clone. The V gene is TRBV15, the J gene TRBJ1-1; a weak D match, TRBD1 (6 bases). The V and J ends lost 0 bases and 1 base respectively, with 12 bases between them. The CDR3 totals 16 residues. The germline CDR1 and CDR2 sequences are LNHNV and YYDKDF (reference sequence). Here the CDR3 reads CATSREGAPSNTEAFF. The CDR3 DNA follows: TGTGCCACCAGCAGAGAGGGGGCCCCGTCGAACACTGAAGCTTTCTTT.